This T cell receptor beta chain was recorded in a study of siplizumab effects on memory and regulatory T cells. A word on this clone: What it binds is unknown.

The table came from immunoSEQ multiplex PCR; TCRdb's copy has only in-frame clones and leaves some out. The table includes about 91,000 clones, 93% detected once. Study-level results: Greater diversity than memory cells seemed evident in naive T cells, which also appeared to be major alloresponse contributors. Suppression by proliferating Tregs derived from siplizumab cultures was not verified. Alloreactive sequences tracing back to unstimulated CD4+ memory cells fell significantly with siplizumab.

The TCR comes from a human donor in good health. Sequencing input: CD8+ T cells sorted from blood.

In nucleotides, the CDR3 is TGTGCTAGCCTAGGATGGGCCGGGGAGCTGTTTTTT. Its translation is CASLGWAGELFF. The chain employs TRBV12-5 and TRBJ2-2, with D unclear. This CDR3 is 12 amino acids long. Trimming took 9 bases from V and 6 from J, leaving 11 bases between them. The germline gives CDR1 LGHNT, CDR2 FRNRAP.